The 28 T cell receptor beta chains below all came from one sample that was sequenced in a study of blood T cell repertoires in COVID-19. Method: immunoSEQ multiplex PCR; TCRdb's copy keeps in-frame clones and lacks some. The sample contains some 130,000 clones, almost 80% of which appear only once. Sequencing was carried out using peripheral blood. These receptors were obtained from a man in his fifties or sixties who had recovered from COVID-19.

As to this clone: Other DNA sequences from this sample encode an identical CDR3 as well. The rearrangement joins TRBV6-6 to TRBJ2-1, with 15 nucleotides matching TRBD2. CDR3 size: 16 residues. Germline V CDR1 and CDR2: MNHNY, SVGAGI (reference sequence). V lost 5 bases, J lost 5 bases, and 4 bases stayed unmatched. The CDR3 region has the DNA TGTGCCAGCAGTCCGGGACTAGCGGGAGGCAACAATGAGCAGTTCTTC. Amino acid sequence: CASSPGLAGGNNEQFF.

The chain links TRBV19 to TRBJ1-2; the match to TRBD1 covers 9 bases. J gave up 3 bases and V 5 bases, and 7 bases lay outside the gene matches. CDR1 and CDR2 from the germline V gene are LNHDA and SQIVND (reference sequence). The CDR3 covers 15 residues. CDR3 amino acids: CASSRRDREDYGYTF. In DNA, the CDR3 is TGTGCCAGTAGTCGCCGGGACAGGGAAGACTATGGCTACACCTTC.

This clone showed up just a few times. The chain combines TRBV11-3 with TRBJ2-1; 8 positions agree with TRBD2. Germline CDR1 is SGHNT and CDR2 is YENEEA. Trimming at V came to 5 bases and at J to 1 base, leaving 7 bases not matched to a gene. The CDR3 contains 16 residues. The CDR3, as DNA: TGTGCCAGCAGCCCCGGGAAGCGGGAGTCCTACAATGAGCAGTTCTTC. The encoded protein is CASSPGKRESYNEQFF.

The genes are TRBV7-2 and TRBJ1-5; no clear D gene. Germline V lookup: CDR1 SGHTA, CDR2 FQGNSA. Trimming shortened V by 5 bases and J by 4 bases, and 12 bases separated the two germline ends. The CDR3 has 14 amino acids. CDR3 sequence reads: CASSQTTGNQPQHF. As DNA, the CDR3 is TGTGCCAGCAGCCAAACTACGGGTAATCAGCCCCAGCATTTT.

Here the CDR3 DNA reads TGCGCCAGCAGCCTTCGGACAGGGGATGACGGGGAGCTGTTTTTT. Protein sequence: CASSLRTGDDGELFF. The chain combines TRBV5-1 with TRBJ2-2, with 9 bases that match TRBD1. This CDR3 comprises 15 residues. CDR1 is SGHRS and CDR2 is YFSETQ in the germline V gene. Trimming cost V 4 bases and J 7 bases; bases outside gene matches: 8.

V gene TRBV19 combines with J gene TRBJ2-3; 7 bases align to TRBD2. Germline lookup yields CDR1 LNHDA and CDR2 SQIVND (reference sequence). Trimming removed 5 bases from V and 1 base from J; junction bases left unmatched: 3. The CDR3 runs 14 residues. The CDR3: CASSGGGGTDTQYF. CDR3 sequence (DNA): TGTGCCAGTAGTGGGGGGGGAGGCACAGATACGCAGTATTTT.

The CDR3 coding sequence is TGTGCCAGCAGCTTGGAGAGCGGGGGGGCGGAGACCCAGTACTTC. It is translated as CASSLESGGAETQYF. The V and J genes are TRBV5-4 and TRBJ2-5; 10 positions match TRBD2. There are 15 residues in the CDR3. Germline CDR1 SGHNT, CDR2 YYREEE (reference sequence). The V and J ends lost 0 bases and 5 bases, in that order; junction bases with no gene match: 4.

This sequence joins TRBV28 and TRBJ2-3; 8 bases are a match to TRBD2. The CDR3 consists of 18 residues. Per the germline V gene, CDR1 is MDHEN and CDR2 is SYDVKM. J lost 0 bases, V lost 2 bases, and 10 bases had no gene match. This CDR3 is CASSLGLAGSFSTDTQYF. DNA for the CDR3: TGTGCCAGCAGTTTAGGGCTAGCGGGTAGCTTTAGCACAGATACGCAGTATTTT.

The chain combines TRBV7-6 with TRBJ2-7; 7 bases line up with TRBD2. CDR3 length: 15 amino acids. V was pared by 3 bases and J by 2 bases, with 7 bases of the junction left unmatched. CDR1 is SGHVS and CDR2 is FNYEAQ in the germline V gene. CDR3 DNA sequence: TGTGCCAGCAGCTTGACAGAGGGAGGGGCCTACGAGCAGTACTTC. Encoded protein: CASSLTEGGAYEQYF.

V gene TRBV3-1 (or the pseudogene TRBV3-2) combines with J gene TRBJ2-5, with D possibly being TRBD1 (5 bases). The germline gives CDR1 LGHDT, CDR2 YNNKEL (reference sequence). V shed 4 bases and J shed 4 bases, with 13 bases lying between them. The CDR3 runs to 14 residues. The CDR3 DNA follows: TGTGCCAGCAGCCCCAGGGTGTTTCGAGAGACCCAGTACTTC. It specifies CASSPRVFRETQYF.

V usage is TRBV11-2 and J usage is TRBJ2-3; TRBD2 is a possible D gene (5 bases). This CDR3 is 16 amino acids long. Germline assignment: CDR1 SGHAT and CDR2 FQNNGV. Trimming took 1 base from V and 0 from J, leaving 11 bases between them. The DNA for the CDR3 is TGTGCCAGCAGCTTAGGGGCGCAGCGGAGCACAGATACGCAGTATTTT. Translated: CASSLGAQRSTDTQYF.

The chain has TRBV6-5 and TRBJ1-1; no reliable D call. CDR1 is MNHEY and CDR2 is SVGAGI in the germline V gene. The V gene lost 8 bases and the J gene lost 0 bases, with 13 bases spanning the gap. There are 14 residues in the CDR3. CDR3 protein: CASLRNQVNTEAFF. As DNA, the CDR3 is TGTGCCAGCCTTAGAAACCAGGTGAACACTGAAGCTTTCTTT.

The chain has TRBV7-2 and TRBJ2-1, with TRBD2 matching over 8 bases. J gave up 8 bases and V 0 bases, and 9 bases lay outside the gene matches. Per the germline V gene, CDR1 is SGHTA and CDR2 is FQGNSA. The CDR3 totals 16 residues. CDR3 sequence: CASSLAYGGRSYEQFF. The CDR3 coding sequence is TGTGCCAGCAGCTTAGCGTACGGCGGGAGGAGCTATGAGCAGTTCTTC. Variable domain in full (rest from reference TRBV7-2 and TRBJ2-1): GAGVSQSPSNKVTEKGKDVELRCDPISGHTALYWYRQSLGQGLEFLIYFQGNSAPDKSGLPSDRFSAERTGGSVSTLTIQRTQQEDSAVYLCASSLAYGGRSYEQFFGPGTRLTVL.

This chain joins TRBV5-1 and TRBJ2-7; D is perhaps TRBD2 (5 bases). The CDR3 has 12 residues. V was clipped by 4 bases and J by 3 bases, with 8 bases between them. Germline loops: CDR1 SGHRS, CDR2 YFSETQ. The DNA for the CDR3 is TGCGCCAGCAGCAACGGGATCTACGAGCAGTACTTC. It specifies CASSNGIYEQYF.

The gene calls are TRBV5-5 and TRBJ1-5; D gene uncertain. Trimming stripped 0 bases from V and 6 bases from J, with 13 bases between. The germline gives CDR1 SGHKS, CDR2 YYEKEE (reference sequence). The CDR3 has 15 residues. The CDR3 DNA is TGTGCCAGCAGCTTGGAGGAGGGTAGAGGTCAGCCCCAGCATTTT. It yields the protein CASSLEEGRGQPQHF.

The chain carries TRBV18 and TRBJ1-6, with D hard to call. Deletions cut 2 bases from V and 5 bases from J, with 10 bases between. The length of the CDR3 is 15 residues. Germline CDR1 is KGHSH and CDR2 is LQKENI. The CDR3 loop reads CASSPTQRDNSPLHF. Here the CDR3 DNA reads TGTGCCAGCTCACCAACACAGAGAGATAATTCACCCCTCCACTTT.

The V gene is TRBV7-9, the J gene TRBJ2-5; TRBD1 matches 10 bases. Unmatched junction bases numbered 4, after V lost 1 base and J lost 5 bases. Germline-derived CDR1 and CDR2 are SEHNR and FQNEAQ (reference sequence). The CDR3 runs 15 residues. In DNA form, the CDR3 reads TGTGCCAGCAGCTTAGACGGGACAGGGGTGGAGACCCAGTACTTC. Residues: CASSLDGTGVETQYF.

The DNA of the CDR3 is TGTGCCTGGAGTGAACAGATTGAAGCTTTCTTT. It encodes CAWSEQIEAFF. The rearrangement joins TRBV30 to TRBJ1-1; D gene ambiguous. The length of the CDR3 is 11 residues. Germline CDR1 and CDR2: GTSNPN and SVGIG (reference sequence). The V end was cut by 1 base, the J end by 7 bases, with 7 bases between.

V is TRBV7-9 and J is TRBJ2-3; D unresolved. V was trimmed by 4 bases and J by 8 bases, leaving 10 bases between them. Germline CDR1 SEHNR, CDR2 FQNEAQ (reference sequence). The CDR3 runs to 12 residues. The CDR3 loop is CASSSQLRTQYF. Written as DNA, the CDR3 is TGTGCCAGCAGCTCGCAACTGCGTACGCAGTATTTT.

J is TRBJ1-5 and V is TRBV28; tentatively, D is TRBD1 (6 bases). CDR3 length: 13 amino acids. Germline lookup yields CDR1 MDHEN and CDR2 SYDVKM. Trimming removed 11 bases at V and 3 bases at J, with 14 bases between. The CDR3 region has the DNA TGTGCCGCCCGAGGGGGAGTCAATCAGCCCCAGCATTTT. Its translation: CAARGGVNQPQHF. The full variable domain, with the rest looked up from reference TRBV28 and TRBJ1-5, is DVKVTQSSRYLVKRTGEKVFLECVQDMDHENMFWYRQDPGLGLRLIYFSYDVKMKEKGDIPEGYSVSREKKERFSLILESASTNQTSMYLCAARGGVNQPQHFGDGTRLSIL.

The V and J genes are TRBV27 and TRBJ2-1; 9 positions agree with TRBD1. The CDR3 extends over 18 amino acids. From germline, CDR1 is MNHEY and CDR2 SMNVEV (reference sequence). V trimming: 5 bases; J trimming: 2 bases; junction bases outside the gene matches: 13. As DNA, the CDR3 is TGTGCCAGCAGTCTCAGTCCCGGGACAGGGATTACCTACAATGAGCAGTTCTTC. It encodes CASSLSPGTGITYNEQFF.

The chain employs TRBV30 and TRBJ1-4; D gene unclear. Germline CDR1 and CDR2: GTSNPN and SVGIG (reference sequence). CDR3 length equals 16 residues. The V and J ends lost 0 bases and 0 bases respectively, with 11 bases between them. The chain's CDR3 is CAWSVPNTATNEKLFF. DNA of the CDR3: TGTGCCTGGAGTGTACCCAACACCGCAACTAATGAAAAACTGTTTTTT.

J is TRBJ1-1 and V is TRBV10-3; tentatively, D is TRBD1 (5 bases). CDR1 is ENHRY and CDR2 is SYGVKD in the germline V gene. V was trimmed by 7 bases and J by 3 bases, leaving 12 bases between them. The CDR3 covers 13 residues. The DNA for the CDR3 is TGTGCCATCACACAGGAACGAGACACTGAAGCTTTCTTT. It codes for CAITQERDTEAFF.

The chain has TRBV5-6 and TRBJ2-7; 12 nucleotides align to TRBD1. The length of the CDR3 is 14 residues. V was pared by 3 bases and J by 5 bases, with 3 bases of the junction left unmatched. Looked up from germline, CDR1 is SGHDT and CDR2 is YYEEEE. CDR3: CASSWGQGADEQYF. The CDR3 DNA reads TGTGCCAGCAGCTGGGGACAGGGGGCAGACGAGCAGTACTTC.

The chain couples TRBV6-5 to TRBJ2-7; 9 positions agree with TRBD1. The junction had 5 bases not matched to a gene; V was cut back by 2 bases and J by 3 bases. Germline CDR1 and CDR2: MNHEY and SVGAGI. This CDR3 has 15 amino acids. The CDR3 loop reads CASSYNTDRGYEQYF. CDR3 DNA sequence: TGTGCCAGCAGTTACAATACGGACAGGGGCTACGAGCAGTACTTC.

V and J are TRBV19 and TRBJ2-3; 12 bases align to TRBD1. The V gene end was trimmed by 8 bases and the J gene end by 3 bases; junction bases not matched to a gene: 9. The CDR3 is 16 residues long. The germline CDR1 and CDR2 sequences are LNHDA and SQIVND (reference sequence). CDR3: CASQGTGGGWTDTQYF. As DNA, the CDR3 is TGTGCCAGTCAGGGGACAGGGGGCGGTTGGACAGATACGCAGTATTTT. The full variable domain, rest sourced from reference TRBV19 and TRBJ2-3, is DGGITQSPKYLFRKEGQNVTLSCEQNLNHDAMYWYRQDPGQGLRLIYYSQIVNDFQKGDIAEGYSVSREKKESFPLTVTSAQKNPTAFYLCASQGTGGGWTDTQYFGPGTRLTVL.

The gene calls are TRBV7-2 and TRBJ2-1, with 15 bases fitting TRBD2. CDR3 length: 16 amino acids. J was trimmed by 12 bases and V by 6 bases; bases with no gene match: 12. CDR1 SGHTA and CDR2 FQGNSA come from the germline V gene. CDR3 coding DNA: TGTGCCAGCAGTTTCCTAAGGACTAGCGGGGGGGCAGGGCAGTTCTTC. Amino acids: CASSFLRTSGGAGQFF.

This clone was seen only a few times. A junction end diverges from the germline sequence, so it may reflect a read error. The rearrangement joins TRBV6-2 or TRBV6-3 to TRBJ1-1; D not resolved. The CDR3 has 15 residues. Germline CDR1 reads MNHEY; CDR2 reads SVGEGT. In nucleotides, the CDR3 is TGTGCCAGCACTTACGGACTTAGTTTGAACACTGAAGCTTTCTTT. It encodes CASTYGLSLNTEAFF.